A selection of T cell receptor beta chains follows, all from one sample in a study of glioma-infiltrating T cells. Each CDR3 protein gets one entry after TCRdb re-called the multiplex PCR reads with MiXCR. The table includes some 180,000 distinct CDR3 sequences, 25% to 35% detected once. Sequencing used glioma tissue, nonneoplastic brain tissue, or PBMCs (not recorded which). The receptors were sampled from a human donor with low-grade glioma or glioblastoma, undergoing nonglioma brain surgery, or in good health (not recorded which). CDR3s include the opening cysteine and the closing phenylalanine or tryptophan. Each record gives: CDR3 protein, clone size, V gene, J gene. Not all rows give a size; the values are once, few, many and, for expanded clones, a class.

CDR3: CASRRQVSTDKQYF
size: .
V: TRBV19
J: TRBJ2-3

CDR3: CASSGTGYQPQHF
size: few
V: TRBV12-3/TRBV12-4
J: TRBJ1-5

CDR3: CASSLPQAHTGELFF
size: many
V: TRBV28
J: TRBJ2-2

CDR3: CASRSGHPQPQHF
size: many
V: TRBV6-1
J: TRBJ1-5

CDR3: CSVSQTGEGYGYTF
size: .
V: TRBV29-1
J: TRBJ1-2

CDR3: CAISHSTSGRGNEQFF
size: many
V: TRBV10-3
J: TRBJ2-1

CDR3: CSANSGRLMGNEQFF
size: many
V: TRBV20-1
J: TRBJ2-1

CDR3: CATSTGTEQFF
size: many
V: TRBV15
J: TRBJ2-1

CDR3: CATGTAVNEKLFF
size: .
V: TRBV6-1
J: TRBJ1-4

CDR3: CASSRMSGSNTGELFF
size: many
V: TRBV6-1
J: TRBJ2-2

CDR3: CAISRDLNYEQYF
size: many
V: TRBV10-3
J: TRBJ2-7

CDR3: CASSEHGEQYF
size: .
V: TRBV25-1
J: TRBJ2-5

CDR3: CATAGGAGGNTIYF
size: many
V: TRBV24-1
J: TRBJ1-3

CDR3: CASSSPRQAPADTQYF
size: .
V: TRBV5-4
J: TRBJ2-3

CDR3: CASSLKGSSYEQYF
size: few
V: TRBV5-4
J: TRBJ2-7

CDR3: CASSLPGQSSYEQYF
size: many
V: TRBV28
J: TRBJ2-7

CDR3: CASGGLPQTYTQYF
size: once
V: TRBV12-5
J: TRBJ2-3

CDR3: CASSPGQFEQFF
size: few
V: TRBV7-9
J: TRBJ2-1

CDR3: CAASTLGGEQYF
size: .
V: TRBV15
J: TRBJ2-7

CDR3: CSALPGLISANTEAFF
size: few
V: TRBV20-1
J: TRBJ1-1

CDR3: CASRSLLGGGKKKNF
size: .
V: TRBV6-5
J: TRBJ1-5

CDR3: CASSLGPGLANNEQFF
size: many
V: TRBV7-9
J: TRBJ2-1

CDR3: CSIIFYASEKLFF
size: .
V: TRBV6-9
J: TRBJ1-4

CDR3: CASSQRTSGTDTQYF
size: .
V: TRBV3-1
J: TRBJ2-3

CDR3: CTSSSRDYEQYF
size: .
V: TRBV6-9
J: TRBJ2-7

CDR3: CASSSLAISYNEQLF
size: .
V: TRBV19
J: TRBJ2-1

CDR3: CASSRRWGQAETQYF
size: many
V: TRBV4-1
J: TRBJ2-5

CDR3: CASSLAGAETQYF
size: many
V: TRBV7-2
J: TRBJ2-5

CDR3: CASSPRDRGMGSTDTQYF
size: .
V: TRBV7-6
J: TRBJ2-3

CDR3: CASSQGTSGDTQYF
size: few
V: TRBV4-2
J: TRBJ2-3

CDR3: CASKLGAGERTEAFF
size: many
V: TRBV28
J: TRBJ1-1

CDR3: CASGSGSNCGYTF
size: .
V: TRBV5-1
J: TRBJ1-2

CDR3: CASSQEGNEKYF
size: .
V: TRBV7-3
J: TRBJ2-7

CDR3: CASGSAGMGNSPLHF
size: .
V: TRBV6-2/TRBV6-3
J: TRBJ1-6

CDR3: CAISDPTLGDRATTTTSTDTQYF
size: .
V: TRBV6-1
J: TRBJ2-3

CDR3: CASSLVGQSTDTQYF
size: many
V: TRBV7-2
J: TRBJ2-3

CDR3: CASSQDQDNKETQYF
size: .
V: TRBV4-1
J: TRBJ2-5

CDR3: CASKEQGVYGYTF
size: many
V: TRBV2
J: TRBJ1-2

CDR3: CATSEGTSGGETQYF
size: many
V: TRBV24-1
J: TRBJ2-5

CDR3: CASRVDGPLETQYF
size: many
V: TRBV6-2/TRBV6-3
J: TRBJ2-5

CDR3: CSVDWVTGGWTDTQYF
size: .
V: TRBV29-1
J: TRBJ2-3

CDR3: CASRGLAGAGFYEQYF
size: many
V: TRBV27
J: TRBJ2-7

CDR3: CASSYGEVDTQYF
size: medium-sized
V: TRBV6-2/TRBV6-3
J: TRBJ2-3

CDR3: CASSVGPQGFEAFF
size: few
V: TRBV7-3
J: TRBJ1-1

CDR3: CSVSDRAKETQYF
size: many
V: TRBV29-1
J: TRBJ2-5

CDR3: CASSWGQGSHEQYF
size: many
V: TRBV3-1
J: TRBJ2-7

CDR3: CSARDRDTYGYTF
size: many
V: TRBV20-1
J: TRBJ1-2

CDR3: CASSSTGTEETQYF
size: .
V: TRBV5-4
J: TRBJ2-5

CDR3: CASSPTGGRHQPQHF
size: many
V: TRBV12-3/TRBV12-4
J: TRBJ1-5

CDR3: CASSLGLSGEETQYF
size: .
V: TRBV5-4
J: TRBJ2-5

CDR3: CASSQEGQASSSYNEQFF
size: few
V: TRBV4-3
J: TRBJ2-1

CDR3: CASSYSFGFYEQYF
size: many
V: TRBV6-6
J: TRBJ2-7

CDR3: CDGSRDRVLGYTF
size: .
V: TRBV28
J: TRBJ1-2

CDR3: CASSQRDVTHEQYF
size: many
V: TRBV4-1
J: TRBJ2-7

CDR3: CASSLGGRLGEQYF
size: few
V: TRBV11-1
J: TRBJ2-7

CDR3: CASSKDGTGGYNEQFF
size: many
V: TRBV6-1
J: TRBJ2-1

CDR3: CSVEKAGGNEQYF
size: many
V: TRBV29-1
J: TRBJ2-7